What follows describes a single T cell receptor beta chain. The data originate from a study of blood T cell repertoires in COVID-19. In the study overall: Samples taken during acute and convalescent COVID-19 were collected in the United States, Italy and Spain.

From germline, CDR1 is SGHTA and CDR2 FQGNSA. Deletions cut 2 bases from V and 4 bases from J, with 9 bases between. This CDR3 has 14 amino acids. Study processing details: The assay estimated nucleated cells by amplifying reference gene primers. Produced via immunoSEQ multiplex PCR; TCRdb's table is partial and in-frame only. From that table come the V and J calls and clone size; the DNA was used to work out D and trimming. The sample contains about 200,000 clones, around nine tenths of which appear only once. The source is a man younger than 35 with active or convalescent COVID-19. Specimen: peripheral blood. This sequence joins TRBV7-2 and TRBJ1-5, with D possibly matching TRBD1 (6 bases). DNA of the CDR3: TGTGCCAGCAGCTTAATAGGGGGAAATCAGCCCCAGCATTTT. This sequence encodes CASSLIGGNQPQHF.